This T cell receptor beta chain was retrieved from a study of CD8+ T cells in alopecia areata. Documented treatment: oral pan-JAK inhibitor, 5-10 mg twice daily. Extracted from the samples, RNA was reverse transcribed into cDNA to serve as the sequencing template. Measured with immunoSEQ multiplex PCR; TCRdb has only the in-frame clones, and not every one. Counted here are tens of thousands of clones, more than 45% occurring once; the ten biggest clones make up over 20%. Germline CDR1 and CDR2: SGHTA and FQGNSA. The junction had 14 bases not matched to a gene; V was cut back by 4 bases and J by 9 bases. The CDR3 spans 18 residues. This clone was counted at least ten times.

The origin of this receptor is a human donor with alopecia areata. This chain uses TRBV7-2 with TRBJ2-5; 16 nucleotides agree with TRBD2. This sample comprised CD8+ T cells sorted from blood, obtained at approximately week 37, from a patient treated with tofacitinib. In nucleotides, the CDR3 is TGTGCCAGCAGCTCCAGGAGGGGACTAGCGGGAGGGGCTCCGGCCCAGTACTTC. Amino acids: CASSSRRGLAGGAPAQYF.